This T cell receptor (beta chain) is drawn from a study of cytomegalovirus exposure and HLA in healthy donors. The V gene lost 2 bases and the J gene lost 3 bases, with 13 bases spanning the gap. Germline-derived CDR1 and CDR2 are GTSNPN and SVGIG (reference sequence). CDR3 length: 14 residues. Researchers ran the PCR with 60 Vbeta and 13 Jbeta primers. The table came from immunoSEQ multiplex PCR; TCRdb's copy has only in-frame clones and leaves some out. The sample lists over 150,000 clones, around 85% occurring once. Whole-study findings and limits: According to a later analysis, donors in an Asian-associated ancestry cluster reportedly had fewer N-insertions than the roughly 720-donor mean. Available immune exposure information was restricted to CMV serostatus only.

As for this clone: The antigen remains unidentified.

The sequencing sample was made of PBMCs. This clonotype was sampled from a male donor in good health and CMV-seronegative. The chain couples TRBV30 to TRBJ1-1; D might be TRBD1 (5 bases). The CDR3: CAWSPGYRDTEAFF. The CDR3 region has the DNA TGTGCCTGGAGTCCAGGGTATAGGGACACTGAAGCTTTCTTT. Drawing the rest from reference TRBV30 and TRBJ1-1, the complete variable domain is SQTIHQWPATLVQPVGSPLSLECTVEGTSNPNLYWYRQAAGRGLQLLFYSVGIGQISSEVPQNLSASRPQDRQFILSSKKLLLSDSGFYLCAWSPGYRDTEAFFGQGTRLTVV.